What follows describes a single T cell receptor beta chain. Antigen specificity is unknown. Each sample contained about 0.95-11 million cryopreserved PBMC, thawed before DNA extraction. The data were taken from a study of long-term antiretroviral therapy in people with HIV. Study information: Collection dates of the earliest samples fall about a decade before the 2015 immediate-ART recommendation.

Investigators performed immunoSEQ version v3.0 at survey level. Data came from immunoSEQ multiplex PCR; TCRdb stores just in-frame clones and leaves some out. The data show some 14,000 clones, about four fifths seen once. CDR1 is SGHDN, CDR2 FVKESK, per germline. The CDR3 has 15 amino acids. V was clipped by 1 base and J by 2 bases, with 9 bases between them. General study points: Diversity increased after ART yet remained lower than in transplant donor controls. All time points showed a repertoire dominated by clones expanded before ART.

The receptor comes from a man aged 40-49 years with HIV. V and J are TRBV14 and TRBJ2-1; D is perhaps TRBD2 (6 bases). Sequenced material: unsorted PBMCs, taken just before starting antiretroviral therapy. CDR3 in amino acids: CASSQVGGAYNEQFF. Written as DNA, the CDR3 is TGTGCCAGCAGCCAAGTCGGGGGAGCCTACAATGAGCAGTTCTTC.